This T cell receptor beta chain emerged from a study of PD-1 blockade in classical Hodgkin lymphoma. Time point described: cycle 4 day 1 (C4D1), after 6 weeks of nivolumab. Every patient experienced relapse after autologous stem cell transplantation, and brentuximab vedotin exposure varied. This CDR3 comprises 12 residues. Trimming removed 4 bases at V and 5 bases at J, with 7 bases between. The germline gives CDR1 SEHNR, CDR2 FQNEAQ (reference sequence). To note about this clone: What it binds is not known.

Study-wide findings and caveats: The origin of the repertoire differences remains undefined, with disease activity or prior therapy as possible causes. Reports described newly diagnosed patients as having lower baseline TCR diversity than healthy donors.

Data came from immunoSEQ multiplex PCR; TCRdb stores just in-frame clones and leaves some out. This sample has about 32,000 clones; around 80% occur once, and the top ten carry roughly a sixth. The origin of this receptor is a human donor with classical Hodgkin lymphoma. The specimen comprised peripheral blood mononuclear cells (PBMCs), sampled before the fourth cycle of nivolumab. The V gene is TRBV7-9, the J gene TRBJ2-3; D may be TRBD2 (5 bases). The CDR3 DNA reads TGTGCCAGCAGCTACGCGGGAGATACGCAGTATTTT. It codes for CASSYAGDTQYF.